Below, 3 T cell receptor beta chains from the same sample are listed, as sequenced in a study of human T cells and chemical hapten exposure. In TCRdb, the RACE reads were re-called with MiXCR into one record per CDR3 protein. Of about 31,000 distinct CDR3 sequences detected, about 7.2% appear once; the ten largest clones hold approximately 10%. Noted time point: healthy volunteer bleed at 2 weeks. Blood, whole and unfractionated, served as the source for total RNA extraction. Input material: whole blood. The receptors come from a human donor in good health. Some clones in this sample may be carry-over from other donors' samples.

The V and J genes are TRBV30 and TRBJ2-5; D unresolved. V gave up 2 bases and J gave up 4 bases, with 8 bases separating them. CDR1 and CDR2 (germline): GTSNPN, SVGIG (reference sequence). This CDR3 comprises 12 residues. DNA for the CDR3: TGTGCCTGGAGTACATCCCGAGAGACCCAGTACTTC. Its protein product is CAWSTSRETQYF.

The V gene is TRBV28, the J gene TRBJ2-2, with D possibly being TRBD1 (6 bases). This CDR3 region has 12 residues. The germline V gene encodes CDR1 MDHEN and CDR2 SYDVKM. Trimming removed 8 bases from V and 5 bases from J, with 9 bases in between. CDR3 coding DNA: TGTGCCAGCTGGGGGCGAACCGGGGAGCTGTTTTTT. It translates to CASWGRTGELFF.

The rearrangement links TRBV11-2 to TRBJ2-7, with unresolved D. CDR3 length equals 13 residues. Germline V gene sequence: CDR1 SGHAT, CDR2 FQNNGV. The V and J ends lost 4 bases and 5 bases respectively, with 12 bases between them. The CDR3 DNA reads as TGTGCCAGCAGCTCCGGACCCAAGGACGAGCAGTACTTC. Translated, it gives CASSSGPKDEQYF.